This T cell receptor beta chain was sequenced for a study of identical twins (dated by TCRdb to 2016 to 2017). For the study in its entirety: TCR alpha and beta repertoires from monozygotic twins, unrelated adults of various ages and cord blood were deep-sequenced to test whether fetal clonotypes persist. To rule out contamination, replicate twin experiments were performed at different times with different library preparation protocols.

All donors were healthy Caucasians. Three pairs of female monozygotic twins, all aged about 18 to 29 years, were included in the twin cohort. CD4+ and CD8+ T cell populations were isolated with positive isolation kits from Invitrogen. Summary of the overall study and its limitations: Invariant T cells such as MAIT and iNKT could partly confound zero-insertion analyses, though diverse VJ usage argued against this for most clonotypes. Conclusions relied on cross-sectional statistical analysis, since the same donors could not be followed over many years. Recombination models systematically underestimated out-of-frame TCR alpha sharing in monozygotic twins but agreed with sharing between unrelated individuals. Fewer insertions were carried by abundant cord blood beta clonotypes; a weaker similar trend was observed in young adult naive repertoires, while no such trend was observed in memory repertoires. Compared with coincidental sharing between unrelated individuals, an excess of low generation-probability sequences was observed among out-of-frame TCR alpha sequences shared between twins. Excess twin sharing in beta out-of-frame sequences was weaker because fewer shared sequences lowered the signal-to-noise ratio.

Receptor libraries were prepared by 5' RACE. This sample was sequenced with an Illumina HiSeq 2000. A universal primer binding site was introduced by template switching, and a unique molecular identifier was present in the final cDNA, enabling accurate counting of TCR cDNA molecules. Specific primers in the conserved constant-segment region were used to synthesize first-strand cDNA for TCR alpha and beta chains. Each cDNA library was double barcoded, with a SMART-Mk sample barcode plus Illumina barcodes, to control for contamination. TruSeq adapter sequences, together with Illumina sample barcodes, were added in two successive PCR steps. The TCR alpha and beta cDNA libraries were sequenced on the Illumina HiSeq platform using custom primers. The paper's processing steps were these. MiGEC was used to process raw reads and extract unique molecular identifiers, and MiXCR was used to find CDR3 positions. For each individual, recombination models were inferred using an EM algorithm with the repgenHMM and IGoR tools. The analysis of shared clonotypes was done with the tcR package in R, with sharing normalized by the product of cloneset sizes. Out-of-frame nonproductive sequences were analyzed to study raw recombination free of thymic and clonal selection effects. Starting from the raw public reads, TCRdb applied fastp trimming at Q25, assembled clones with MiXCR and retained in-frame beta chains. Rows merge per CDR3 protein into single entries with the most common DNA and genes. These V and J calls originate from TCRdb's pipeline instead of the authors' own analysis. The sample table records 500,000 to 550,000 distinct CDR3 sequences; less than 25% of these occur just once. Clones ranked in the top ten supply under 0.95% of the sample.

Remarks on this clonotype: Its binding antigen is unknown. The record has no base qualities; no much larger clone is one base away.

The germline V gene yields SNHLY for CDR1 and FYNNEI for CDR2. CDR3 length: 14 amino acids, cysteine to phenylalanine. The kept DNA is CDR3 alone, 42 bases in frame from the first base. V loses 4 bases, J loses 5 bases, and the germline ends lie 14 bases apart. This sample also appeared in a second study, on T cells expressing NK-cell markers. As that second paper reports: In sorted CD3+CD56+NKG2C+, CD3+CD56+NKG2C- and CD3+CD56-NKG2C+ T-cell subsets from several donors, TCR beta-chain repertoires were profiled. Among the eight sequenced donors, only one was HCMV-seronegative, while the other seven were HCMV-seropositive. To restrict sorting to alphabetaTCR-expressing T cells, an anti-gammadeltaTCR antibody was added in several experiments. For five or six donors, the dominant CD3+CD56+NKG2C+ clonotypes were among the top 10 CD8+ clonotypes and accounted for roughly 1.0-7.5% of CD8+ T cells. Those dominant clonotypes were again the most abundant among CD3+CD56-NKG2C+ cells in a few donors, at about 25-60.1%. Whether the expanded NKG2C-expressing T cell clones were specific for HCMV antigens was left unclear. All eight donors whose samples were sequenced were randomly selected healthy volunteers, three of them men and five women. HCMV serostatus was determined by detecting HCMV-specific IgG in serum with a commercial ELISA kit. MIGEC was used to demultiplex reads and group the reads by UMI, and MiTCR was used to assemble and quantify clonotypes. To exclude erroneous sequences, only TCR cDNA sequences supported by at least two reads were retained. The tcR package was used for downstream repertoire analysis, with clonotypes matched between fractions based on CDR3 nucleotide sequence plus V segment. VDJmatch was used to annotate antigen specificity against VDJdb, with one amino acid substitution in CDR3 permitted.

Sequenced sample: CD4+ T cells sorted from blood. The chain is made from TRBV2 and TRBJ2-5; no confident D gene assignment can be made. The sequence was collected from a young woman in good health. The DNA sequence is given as TGTGCCAGCAGTGTCGGGCTTGTCGCGGAGACCCAGTACTTC. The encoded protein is CASSVGLVAETQYF.